This T cell receptor beta chain was sequenced for a study of T cells in localized non-small cell lung cancer. Data came from immunoSEQ multiplex PCR; TCRdb stores just in-frame clones and leaves some out. The repertoire consists of roughly 38,000 clones, with 86% occurring once and the leading ten covering 7% to 9%. Trimming shortened V by 3 bases and J by 5 bases, and 22 bases separated the two germline ends. Germline V gene lookup returns CDR1 KGHSH and CDR2 LQKENI. This CDR3 comprises 17 residues. This clonotype originated in a woman aged 18 to 49 with stage III lung adenocarcinoma. The chain combines TRBV18 with TRBJ1-1; TRBD1 might be the D (5 bases). The material was peripheral blood, obtained before any cancer treatment. CDR3 in DNA: TGTGCCAGCTCACCCACTGGGCGGGGGGAGAGGAGTACTGAAGCTTTCTTT. Translating it yields CASSPTGRGERSTEAFF.